The 15 T cell receptor beta chains in this list originate from one sample, sequenced in a study of blood T cell repertoires in COVID-19. Only in-frame clones appear in the TCRdb table, and some are missing; sequencing was by immunoSEQ multiplex PCR. The sample has about 230,000 clones; about 80% are singletons. The material sequenced was peripheral blood. The receptors here all came from a man aged 45-60 years with active or convalescent COVID-19.

This chain links TRBV6-5 with TRBJ1-1; 7 bases agree with TRBD1. Germline V CDR1 and CDR2: MNHEY, SVGAGI. V trimming: 7 bases; J trimming: 5 bases; junction bases outside the gene matches: 10. The CDR3 has 14 amino acids. CDR3 coding DNA: TGTGCCAGCACCAACTTTAGGGGGCGAACTGAAGCTTTCTTT. Amino acid sequence: CASTNFRGRTEAFF.

The chain carries TRBV6-1 and TRBJ2-7, with 9 bases lining up with TRBD1. CDR1 and CDR2 from the germline V gene are MNHNS and SASEGT. After removal of 2 bases from V and 3 bases from J, the junction contained 8 bases not matched to a gene. The CDR3 is made up of 16 amino acids. CDR3 sequence (DNA): TGTGCCAGCAGTGAACTGTGGACAGGGGTGAGCTACGAGCAGTACTTC. It translates to CASSELWTGVSYEQYF.

Points on this clone: The same CDR3 arises from other DNA sequences in this sample as well. The rearrangement uses TRBV3-1 (or the pseudogene TRBV3-2) and TRBJ1-3, with a possible D match to TRBD1 (6 bases). Trimming shortened V by 2 bases and J by 1 base, and 9 bases separated the two germline ends. Per the germline V gene, CDR1 is LGHDT and CDR2 is YNNKEL (reference sequence). The CDR3 extends over 15 amino acids. The CDR3: CASSQNTGSGNTIYF. The CDR3 DNA is TGTGCCAGCAGCCAAAACACAGGGTCTGGAAACACCATATATTTT.

The table lists this clone with a count of one. This chain links TRBV7-3 with TRBJ2-1; 9 bases line up with TRBD1. The CDR3 covers 18 residues. Trimming took 0 bases from V and 0 from J; bases not matched to a gene: 6. The germline gives CDR1 SGHTA, CDR2 FQGTGA. The CDR3 is CASSLTTGGISSYNEQFF. The CDR3 DNA follows: TGTGCCAGCAGCTTAACGACAGGGGGGATAAGCTCCTACAATGAGCAGTTCTTC.

The chain uses TRBV6-1 and TRBJ2-3, with 10 bases lining up with TRBD2. Trimming took 2 bases from V and 5 from J; bases not matched to a gene: 4. The CDR3 is 15 amino acids. CDR1 is MNHNS, CDR2 SASEGT, per germline. The CDR3 bases are TGTGCCAGCAGTGAATTAGCGGGGGGTATAGATACGCAGTATTTT. It specifies CASSELAGGIDTQYF.

The chain joins TRBV5-6 to TRBJ2-2, with a weak D call TRBD2 (5 bases). This CDR3 is built from 16 residues. V lost 4 bases and J lost 4, with 17 bases in between. From germline, CDR1 is SGHDT and CDR2 YYEEEE. CDR3 bases: TGTGCCAGCAGCCCGGTTGGACTTCCCATCACCGGGGAGCTGTTTTTT. Encoded protein: CASSPVGLPITGELFF.

This chain uses TRBV27 with TRBJ2-4; 7 nucleotides align to TRBD2. The V segment lost 6 bases and the J segment 3 bases; nucleotides outside the gene matches: 5. This CDR3 is 14 amino acids long. Germline V gives CDR1 MNHEY, CDR2 SMNVEV (reference sequence). In DNA form, the CDR3 reads TGTGCCAGCAGCAACTGGGAGGGCAAAAACATTCAGTACTTC. Translated: CASSNWEGKNIQYF.

This chain links TRBV4-2 with TRBJ1-3; D is unclear. The CDR3 extends over 15 amino acids. Germline CDR1 reads LGHNA; CDR2 reads YNFKEQ. V lost 1 base and J 5 bases, leaving 12 bases between the germline ends. For the CDR3, the DNA is TGTGCCAGCAGCCAAGCGGGGATCGAGCGAAACACCATATATTTT. The encoded protein is CASSQAGIERNTIYF.

This sequence joins TRBV12-3 or TRBV12-4 and TRBJ1-1; TRBD1 matches at 7 bases. The length of the CDR3 is 13 residues. Germline trimming cut 7 bases from V and 1 base from J; bases unmatched to any gene: 3. In nucleotides, the CDR3 is TGTGCCAGCAACAGACAGGGGAACACTGAAGCTTTCTTT. It is translated as CASNRQGNTEAFF.

This sequence joins TRBV27 and TRBJ1-5; the D gene is possibly TRBD1 (5 bases). Between the trimmed V and J ends, which lost 4 bases and 4 bases, there was a span of 14 bases. CDR1 is MNHEY and CDR2 is SMNVEV in the germline V gene (reference sequence). The CDR3 consists of 15 residues. CDR3 protein: CASSSTPGLNQPQHF. CDR3 coding DNA: TGTGCCAGCAGTTCCACTCCAGGGTTAAATCAGCCCCAGCATTTT.

The chain has TRBV6-6 and TRBJ2-3; 8 nucleotides match TRBD1. The CDR3 loop spans 15 amino acids. CDR1 MNHNY and CDR2 SVGAGI come from the germline V gene (reference sequence). The trim removed 2 bases at V and 1 base at J, leaving 2 bases unmatched. As DNA, the CDR3 is TGTGCCAGCAGTTACCCGGACAGGGGCACAGATACGCAGTATTTT. It encodes CASSYPDRGTDTQYF.

This chain joins TRBV28 and TRBJ1-1; TRBD1 aligns across 7 bases. Germline CDR1 MDHEN, CDR2 SYDVKM. CDR3 size: 13 residues. With 5 bases clipped from V and 4 bases from J, the junction kept 4 bases outside the gene matches. CDR3 nucleotides: TGTGCCAGCAGTCGGCGACAGGGCACTGAAGCTTTCTTT. Its translation is CASSRRQGTEAFF. Based on the CDR3 plus reference TRBV28 and TRBJ1-1, the full variable domain is DVKVTQSSRYLVKRTGEKVFLECVQDMDHENMFWYRQDPGLGLRLIYFSYDVKMKEKGDIPEGYSVSREKKERFSLILESASTNQTSMYLCASSRRQGTEAFFGQGTRLTVV.

The V gene is TRBV6-5, the J gene TRBJ1-5, with TRBD1 matching over 7 bases. Germline CDR1 and CDR2: MNHEY and SVGAGI. CDR3 length: 15 amino acids. V lost 10 bases and J lost 6; bases outside the gene matches: 15. CDR3 DNA sequence: TGTGCCACCTCATGGGGGACAGAAGTTGGTCAGCCCCAGCATTTT. This encodes CATSWGTEVGQPQHF.

The V gene is TRBV7-8, the J gene TRBJ2-7, with 14 positions matching TRBD2. Germline CDR1 is SGHVS and CDR2 is FQNEAQ. Trimming removed 5 bases from V and 12 bases from J; junction bases left unmatched: 3. This CDR3 has 12 residues. CDR3: CASSRTSGGLYF. Here the CDR3 DNA reads TGTGCCAGCAGCCGGACTAGCGGGGGGTTGTACTTC. The full variable domain, with the rest looked up from reference TRBV7-8 and TRBJ2-7, is GAGVSQSPRYKVAKRGQDVALRCDPISGHVSLFWYQQALGQGPEFLTYFQNEAQLDKSGLPSDRFFAERPEGSVSTLKIQRTQQEDSAVYLCASSRTSGGLYFGPGTRLTVT.

The J gene is TRBJ1-4, the V gene TRBV5-5; D is unclear. Germline assignment: CDR1 SGHKS and CDR2 YYEKEE (reference sequence). Trimming removed 0 bases at V and 4 bases at J, with 13 bases between. The CDR3 is made up of 16 amino acids. The CDR3 DNA follows: TGTGCCAGCAGCTTGGGCGTTGGGAGCGGTAATGAAAAACTGTTTTTT. It codes for CASSLGVGSGNEKLFF.